This entry is about one T cell receptor (beta chain). Its antigen is currently unknown. This sample was included in a study of shared clonotypes between healthy human individuals. Turning to the study itself: The people who gave samples were a couple of women and a few men aged 18 to 49.

Measured with immunoSEQ multiplex PCR; TCRdb has only the in-frame clones, and not every one. The table records around 300,000 clones, roughly 87% of them present only once. Findings and caveats of the study: The genetic and exposure-history diversity represented was limited by few donors.

Trimming shortened V by 0 bases and J by 1 base, and 6 bases separated the two germline ends. Germline CDR1 reads PRHDT; CDR2 reads FYEKMQ (reference sequence). CDR3 length equals 14 residues. What CD8 memory combined were CD45RO+ cells and CCR7-negative CD45RA+ TemRA cells. The sequencing sample was made of memory CD8+ T cells sorted from blood. Subset: CD45RO+ cells pooled with CCR7-negative TemRA cells. V gene TRBV13 combines with J gene TRBJ1-1; D is ambiguous. This clonotype was obtained from a man between 18 and 29 years old in good health. The CDR3 loop reads CASSLGWGNTEAFF. CDR3 coding DNA: TGTGCCAGCAGCTTAGGATGGGGGAACACTGAAGCTTTCTTT. Supplemented by reference TRBV13 and TRBJ1-1, the full variable domain reads AAGVIQSPRHLIKEKRETATLKCYPIPRHDTVYWYQQGPGQDPQFLISFYEKMQSDKGSIPDRFSAQQFSDYHSELNMSSLELGDSALYFCASSLGWGNTEAFFGQGTRLTVV.